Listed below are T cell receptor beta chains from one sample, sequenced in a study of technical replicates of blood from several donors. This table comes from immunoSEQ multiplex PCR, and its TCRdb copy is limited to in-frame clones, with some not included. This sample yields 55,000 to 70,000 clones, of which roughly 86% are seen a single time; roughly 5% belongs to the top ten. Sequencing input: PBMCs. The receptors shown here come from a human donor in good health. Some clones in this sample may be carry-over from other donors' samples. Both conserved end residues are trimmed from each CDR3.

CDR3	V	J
ASSQDRQARYSPLH	TRBV7-8	TRBJ1-6
ASSSGGWTGLTDTQY	TRBV7-6	TRBJ2-3
ASSSSGNLQF	TRBV7-2	TRBJ2-1
ASSFMTGANEQF	TRBV5-1	TRBJ2-1
ASSLASGGVWTEAF	TRBV5-1	TRBJ1-1
ASSATGSSYNSPLH	TRBV27	TRBJ1-6
ASSGERGSREQY	TRBV6-1	TRBJ2-7
ASSVRGQY	TRBV9	TRBJ2-7
ASSRDSSGQETQY	TRBV19	TRBJ2-5
ASSRERGGSTDTQY	TRBV5-1	TRBJ2-3
ASSYSGQGGPYEQY	TRBV6-5	TRBJ2-7
ASGQPGQGLFSTQY	TRBV5-1	TRBJ2-3
ASSLRGQETQY	TRBV18	TRBJ2-5
ASSWGQGNEQF	TRBV7-8	TRBJ2-1
ASSLGGDRAAF	TRBV7-9	TRBJ1-1
ARDRGADTQY	TRBV2	TRBJ2-3
ASSPRPGVGNEQF	TRBV7-3	TRBJ2-1
ASSSEGNTGELF	TRBV11-3	TRBJ2-2
ASGISGTRHNEQF	TRBV12-5	TRBJ2-1
ASSLHSNNYGYT	TRBV5-1	TRBJ1-2
ASSASGTGDYGYT	TRBV19	TRBJ1-2
ASSETGMYTEAF	TRBV6-1	TRBJ1-1
ASTIGAGGYETQY	TRBV19	TRBJ2-5
ASSHPLHEQY	TRBV4-2	TRBJ2-7
ASGLGLAKNIQY	TRBV5-1	TRBJ2-4
ASSPGTSGTYEQY	TRBV5-1	TRBJ2-7
ASSGSGGTAGELF	TRBV2	TRBJ2-2
ASSPGQGLDYT	TRBV19	TRBJ1-2
ASSLGTSGGRGEQF	TRBV7-6	TRBJ2-1
ASSLLQGGYNEQF	TRBV7-2	TRBJ2-1
ASKKKAGFAEAF	TRBV5-8	TRBJ1-1
ASSPRTGNYGYT	TRBV7-2	TRBJ1-2
ASSRDSGGVEQY	TRBV4-2	TRBJ2-7
ATSRDRTGIYEQY	TRBV15	TRBJ2-7
ASSTGLAVSTDTQY	TRBV11-2	TRBJ2-3
AWRLAFEQF	TRBV30	TRBJ2-1
ASSQAETTRSTDTQY	TRBV4-1	TRBJ2-3
ASSFPTGGAGTEAF	TRBV5-6	TRBJ1-1
ASSLGASWNEQF	TRBV7-2	TRBJ2-1
ASSLVAGQSEQY	TRBV5-4	TRBJ2-7
ASSQEEGRVNTEAF	TRBV4-1	TRBJ1-1
ASSPRGQGGYT	TRBV7-6	TRBJ1-2
ASAGAPDAGSYEQY	TRBV5-4	TRBJ2-7
ASSPPGREGEQY	TRBV27	TRBJ2-7